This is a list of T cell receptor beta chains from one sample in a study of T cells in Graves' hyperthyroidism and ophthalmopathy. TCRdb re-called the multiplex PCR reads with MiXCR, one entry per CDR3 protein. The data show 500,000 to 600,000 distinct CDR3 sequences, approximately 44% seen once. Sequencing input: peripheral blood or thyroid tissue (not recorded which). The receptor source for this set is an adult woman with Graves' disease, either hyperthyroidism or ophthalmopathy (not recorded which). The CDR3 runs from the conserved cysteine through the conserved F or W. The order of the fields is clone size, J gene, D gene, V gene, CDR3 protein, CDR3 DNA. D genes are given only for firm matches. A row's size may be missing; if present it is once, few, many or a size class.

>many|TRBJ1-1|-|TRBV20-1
CSALPGTLNTEAFF
TGCAGTGCTTTGCCCGGGACACTGAACACTGAAGCTTTCTTT
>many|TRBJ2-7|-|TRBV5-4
CASSFSAKTYEQYF
TGTGCCAGCAGCTTCTCCGCTAAAACCTACGAGCAGTACTTC
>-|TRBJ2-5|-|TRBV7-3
CASSLFPREGWQETQYF
TGTGCCAGCAGCTTATTCCCCCGCGAAGGGTGGCAAGAGACCCAGTACTTC
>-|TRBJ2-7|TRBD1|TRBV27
CATWDSPYGQYF
TGTGCCACCTGGGACAGTCCCTACGGGCAGTACTTC
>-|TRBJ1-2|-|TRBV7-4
CASNPLRYYGYTF
TGTGCCAGTAACCCGCTCAGATACTATGGCTACACCTTC
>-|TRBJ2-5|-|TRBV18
CASSPFAEPKETQYF
TGTGCCAGCTCACCTTTCGCGGAGCCCAAAGAGACCCAGTACTTC
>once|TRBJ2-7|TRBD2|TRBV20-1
CSARAGTSGYEQYF
TGCAGTGCTAGAGCCGGGACTAGCGGGTACGAGCAGTACTTC
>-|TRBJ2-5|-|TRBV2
CASSDNTETQYF
TGTGCCAGCAGTGATAACACAGAGACCCAGTACTTC
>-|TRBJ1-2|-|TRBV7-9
CASSEGWSGYTF
TGTGCCAGCAGTGAAGGTTGGAGCGGCTACACCTTC
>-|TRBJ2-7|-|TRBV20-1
CSASQDRFYEQYF
TGCAGTGCTAGTCAGGACAGATTCTACGAGCAGTACTTC
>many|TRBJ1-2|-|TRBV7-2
CASSLRSYYGYTF
TGTGCCAGCAGCCTTCGCAGCTACTATGGCTACACCTTC
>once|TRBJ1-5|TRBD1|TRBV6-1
CASRRGEGGRRPQHF
TGTGCCAGCAGAAGGGGGGAAGGGGGCCGGCGGCCCCAGCATTTT